This entry features one TCR beta chain sequence. Its antigen is not identified. Between the trimmed V and J ends, which lost 2 bases and 5 bases, there was a span of 7 bases. The CDR3 spans 13 residues. CDR1 and CDR2 from the germline V gene are SGHRS and YFSETQ. Isolated RNA was reverse transcribed in full, so expressed TCRB transcripts were sequenced. Produced via immunoSEQ multiplex PCR; TCRdb's table is partial and in-frame only. This table has around 130,000 clones, 16% appearing once. The data originate from a study of beta chain features in type 1 diabetes. Study outcomes and limitations: Researchers report that Type 1 diabetes patients had moderately but significantly shorter TCRB CDR3s across all four CD4+ subsets. Cells expressing TCR highly could be over-represented by cDNA sequencing. The naive, central memory and Treg TCRB repertoires looked more alike in patients than they did in healthy donors.

The sequencing input was central memory CD4+ T cells from blood. This TCR derives from a man in his thirties or forties with type 1 diabetes. This chain uses TRBV5-1 with TRBJ2-2, with TRBD2 as a possible D gene (5 bases). CDR3 sequence: CASSFSGTGELFF. Here the CDR3 DNA reads TGCGCCAGCAGCTTCTCGGGGACCGGGGAGCTGTTTTTT.